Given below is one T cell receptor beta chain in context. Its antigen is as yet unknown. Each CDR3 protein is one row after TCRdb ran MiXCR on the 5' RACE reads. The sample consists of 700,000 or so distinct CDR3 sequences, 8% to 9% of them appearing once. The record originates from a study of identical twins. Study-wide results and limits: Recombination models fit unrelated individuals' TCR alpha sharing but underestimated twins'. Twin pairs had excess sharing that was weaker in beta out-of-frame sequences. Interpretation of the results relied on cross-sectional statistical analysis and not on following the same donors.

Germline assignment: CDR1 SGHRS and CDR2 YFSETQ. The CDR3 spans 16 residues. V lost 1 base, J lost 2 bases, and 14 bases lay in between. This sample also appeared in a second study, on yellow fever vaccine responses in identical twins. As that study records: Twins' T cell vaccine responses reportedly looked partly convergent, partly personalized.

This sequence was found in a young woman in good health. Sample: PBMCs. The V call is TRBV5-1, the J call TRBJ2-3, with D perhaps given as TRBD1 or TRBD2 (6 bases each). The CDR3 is CASSLLPGANTDTQYF. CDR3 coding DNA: TGCGCCAGCAGCTTGCTGCCGGGGGCGAACACAGATACGCAGTATTTT.